The clone carrying this TCR beta chain has only a few counts. What it recognizes is unknown. This sample is part of a study of T cells after yellow fever vaccination. Findings and limits, study-wide: Most primary-vaccination clones reappeared after the booster (more than 95% CD4, 85% to 90% CD8). Of the clonotypes, a small share occurred in both CD4 and CD8 compartments.

It was through 5'RACE template switching that TCR cDNA was made, with a universal primer site and UMIs added. One entry per CDR3 protein results from TCRdb running MiXCR on the 5' RACE reads. The sample yields some 670,000 distinct CDR3 sequences, around an eighth seen once. This CDR3 is built from 14 residues. Germline trimming cut 4 bases from V and 6 bases from J; bases unmatched to any gene: 7. The germline V gene has CDR1 SGHTA and CDR2 FQGNSA. The V and J genes are TRBV7-2 and TRBJ2-3, with TRBD2 identical over 7 bases. The clonotype was recovered from a man in his thirties or forties who received the YFV17D yellow fever vaccine. The specimen comprised PBMCs, sampled on the day of the yellow fever booster vaccination. The CDR3 region is CASSSRWGGDTQYF. CDR3 nucleotides: TGTGCCAGCAGCTCCCGTTGGGGGGGTGATACGCAGTATTTT.